A selection of T cell receptor beta chains follows, all from one sample in a study of beta chain features in type 1 diabetes. The method was immunoSEQ multiplex PCR; TCRdb's version includes in-frame clones alone and lacks a portion of them. The table records some 240,000 clones, 9.5% to 13% of them present only once. The specimen was central memory CD4+ T cells from blood. The receptors stem from a man aged 18 to 30 in good health. CDR3s include the opening cysteine and the closing phenylalanine or tryptophan. The order of the fields is CDR3 DNA, CDR3 protein, D gene, J gene, V gene, clone size. The D gene is left open where the match is weak. Rows give clone size only sometimes, using once, few, many, or a class for an expanded clone.

TGTGCCAGCAGGCGACAGGGTTGGTCCACCGGGGAGCTGTTTTTT	CASRRQGWSTGELFF	TRBD1	TRBJ2-2	TRBV7-2	-
TGTGCCAGCAGCCAAGGAGAGGCAGCCGATACGCAGTATTTT	CASSQGEAADTQYF	-	TRBJ2-3	TRBV4-2	-
TGTGCCAGCAGCCCCATGACTAGCGGGACCTCCCGGGGGCAGTTCTTC	CASSPMTSGTSRGQFF	TRBD2	TRBJ2-1	TRBV5-4	-
TGTGCCAGCAGCGGACTGACAGGCGGCTACACCTTC	CASSGLTGGYTF	-	TRBJ1-2	TRBV9	-
TGTGCCAGCAGCTTCTTAAGCGGGAGTCCCTCCTACAATGAGCAGTTCTTC	CASSFLSGSPSYNEQFF	TRBD2	TRBJ2-1	TRBV7-8	-
TGCGCCAGCAGCCAGGCGTTGTCGGGGGGGAGCACAGATACGCAGTATTTT	CASSQALSGGSTDTQYF	TRBD2	TRBJ2-3	TRBV4-3	few
TGTGCCAGCAGCTTACCAGCGGGAGGGGCCAATGAGCAGTTCTTC	CASSLPAGGANEQFF	TRBD2	TRBJ2-1	TRBV7-3	few
TGTGCCAGCAGTTCTAGCGGGAGAAGGGGAAATGAGCAGTTCTTC	CASSSSGRRGNEQFF	TRBD2	TRBJ2-1	TRBV28	few
TGTGCCAGCAGTGATCCTCGACAGGGTCGGGGCTACGAGCAGTACTTC	CASSDPRQGRGYEQYF	TRBD1	TRBJ2-7	TRBV25-1	few
TGTGCCAGCAGCCGGGGAGGGACAGAGAATCAGCCCCAGCATTTT	CASSRGGTENQPQHF	TRBD1	TRBJ1-5	TRBV27	-
TGTGCCAGCAGCGTAGAAGGTTTGACAGATACGCAGTATTTT	CASSVEGLTDTQYF	-	TRBJ2-3	TRBV9	-
TGTGCCAGCAGTCTCAACAGGGGGAAGACCCAGTACTTC	CASSLNRGKTQYF	TRBD1	TRBJ2-5	TRBV6-6	few
TGTGCCAGCAGCCAAGACCGGGACAGAAACACCGGGGAGCTGTTTTTT	CASSQDRDRNTGELFF	TRBD1	TRBJ2-2	TRBV4-2	many
TGTGCCAGCAGCTTAGGAGTTAGCACTGTTCGATGGGAGCAGTACTTC	CASSLGVSTVRWEQYF	-	TRBJ2-7	TRBV7-2	-
TGTGCCAGCACCCCCCCAGGGGTTTCCTACGAGCAGTACTTC	CASTPPGVSYEQYF	-	TRBJ2-7	TRBV7-2	-
TGTGCCAGCAGCGCGGGACTAGCGGGAAGGCAAGAGACCCAGTACTTC	CASSAGLAGRQETQYF	TRBD2	TRBJ2-5	TRBV9	few
TGCAGCGTGCCCGGGACCAGCTCCTACAATGAGCAGTTCTTC	CSVPGTSSYNEQFF	-	TRBJ2-1	TRBV29-1	many
TGTGCCTGGAGCAGGGGTGCTGATACGCAGTATTTT	CAWSRGADTQYF	-	TRBJ2-3	TRBV30	many
TGCGCCAGCAGCTTGGCAGGGTCCCCGGGGGAGACCCAGTACTTC	CASSLAGSPGETQYF	-	TRBJ2-5	TRBV5-1	-
TGCGCCAGCAGCTTGCAAGGGTTTGGTGAAAAACTGTTTTTT	CASSLQGFGEKLFF	-	TRBJ1-4	TRBV5-1	many
TGCAGTGCCAACCGCGGAGAGACCCAGTACTTC	CSANRGETQYF	-	TRBJ2-5	TRBV20-1	-
TGTGCCAGCAGCCGGACTAGCGCGGTAGGGCAGTATTTT	CASSRTSAVGQYF	TRBD2	TRBJ2-3	TRBV11-2	few
TGTGCCAGTTTTGCCCCGGGACAGGCCTACAATGAGCAGTTCTTC	CASFAPGQAYNEQFF	TRBD1	TRBJ2-1	TRBV28	few
TGTGCCAGCAGCCAAGGGTCGGTTTACGAGCAGTACTTC	CASSQGSVYEQYF	-	TRBJ2-7	TRBV7-8	-
TGTGCCAGCAGCGTAGAAGTAGCGGAATACACCGGGGAGCTGTTTTTT	CASSVEVAEYTGELFF	-	TRBJ2-2	TRBV9	once
TGCAGTGCTTACAGGATGGAGACCCAGTACTTC	CSAYRMETQYF	-	TRBJ2-5	TRBV20-1	few
TGTGCCAGCTGCTCAAAGTTGACTAGCGGGAGGGCCAAGGAGACCCAGTACTTC	CASCSKLTSGRAKETQYF	TRBD2	TRBJ2-5	TRBV27	few
TGCGCCAGCAGTGATGGGTCGGCTGCCCAAGAGACCCAGTACTTC	CASSDGSAAQETQYF	-	TRBJ2-5	TRBV10-1	-
TGTGCCAGCAGCGCCCGGACAGGGGCCGGGGATACGCAGTATTTT	CASSARTGAGDTQYF	TRBD1	TRBJ2-3	TRBV7-2	-
TGCGCCAGCAGCCTGGAGGCACTACTAGAGACCCAGTACTTC	CASSLEALLETQYF	-	TRBJ2-5	TRBV5-1	few
TGTGCCAGCAGCGTCTCCGTCGGCAGATCCTACGAGCAGTACTTC	CASSVSVGRSYEQYF	-	TRBJ2-7	TRBV7-8	-
TGCGCCAGCAGCCGATTAGCGAACACAGATACGCAGTATTTT	CASSRLANTDTQYF	-	TRBJ2-3	TRBV5-1	-
TGTGCCAGCTCAAGGGGACTAGCGGGAGTAAGGCGGTTGAATGAGCAGTTCTTC	CASSRGLAGVRRLNEQFF	TRBD2	TRBJ2-1	TRBV4-2	few
TGTGCCAGCAGCTTAGTCGGGTCAGGAAACATTCAGTACTTC	CASSLVGSGNIQYF	-	TRBJ2-4	TRBV11-2	few
TGTGCCAGCAGCTACAGGGAGGGTGAAAAACTGTTTTTT	CASSYREGEKLFF	-	TRBJ1-4	TRBV7-9	-
TGTGCCAGCTCAGACAGGGGACCTTACGAGCAGTACTTC	CASSDRGPYEQYF	TRBD1	TRBJ2-7	TRBV18	-
TGCGCCAGCAGGAGGGGAGACGGAGAGACCCAGTACTTC	CASRRGDGETQYF	-	TRBJ2-5	TRBV5-1	-
TGTGCCAGCAGTATCCGGCCTGGGGGAGGCTACGAGCAGTACTTC	CASSIRPGGGYEQYF	-	TRBJ2-7	TRBV27	few
TGTGCCAGCAGCTCCCGGGACAGGGCTTACACAGATACGCAGTATTTT	CASSSRDRAYTDTQYF	TRBD1	TRBJ2-3	TRBV7-2	many
TGTGCCTGGAGTGCGACAGGCGCCTACGAGCAGTACTTC	CAWSATGAYEQYF	-	TRBJ2-7	TRBV30	few
TGTGCCAGCAGTAAATCAAACAATGAGCAGTTCTTC	CASSKSNNEQFF	-	TRBJ2-1	TRBV14	few
TGTGCCAGCTCGTCCGCGACAGGGAACACCGGGGAGCTGTTTTTT	CASSSATGNTGELFF	-	TRBJ2-2	TRBV18	few
TGCGCCAGCAGCCAGGGTATGCGGGATGGTACGCAGTATTTT	CASSQGMRDGTQYF	-	TRBJ2-3	TRBV4-1	few
TGTGCCAGCAGCGTAGACGGTAGCAATCAGCCCCAGCATTTT	CASSVDGSNQPQHF	-	TRBJ1-5	TRBV7-9	few
TGTGCCAGCAATGTAGCGGGAGCTTCCGGGGAGCTGTTTTTT	CASNVAGASGELFF	TRBD2	TRBJ2-2	TRBV9	few
TGTGCCAGCAGCTTAGTAGGCCTAGCGGGGACCACAGATACGCAGTATTTT	CASSLVGLAGTTDTQYF	TRBD2	TRBJ2-3	TRBV13	once
TGTGCCCTCAGAGCGGGAGGGCCAAATAATTACAATGAGCAGTTCTTC	CALRAGGPNNYNEQFF	TRBD2	TRBJ2-1	TRBV28	-
TGTGCCAGCAGTTTAAGCGGGACACGCTATGGCTACACCTTC	CASSLSGTRYGYTF	-	TRBJ1-2	TRBV27	-